This T cell receptor (beta chain) comes out of a study of T-cell memory formation after mild COVID-19. 5'RACE primed from the constant segment yielded TCR alpha and TCR beta cDNA libraries bearing sample barcodes and UMIs. TCRdb redid the calling of the 5' RACE reads with MiXCR, one entry per CDR3 protein. The sample yields tens of thousands of distinct CDR3 sequences, around 12% seen once. V lost 3 bases to trimming and J lost 2 bases, with 11 bases between them. Germline-derived CDR1 and CDR2 are SGHVS and FNYEAQ. The CDR3 extends over 14 amino acids. Study results and caveats: Pre-infection memory carried some responding clones, suggesting that cross-reactive memory joined.

Details on this clonotype: What it binds is not known.

The rearrangement links TRBV7-6 to TRBJ2-7, with D perhaps given as TRBD1 or TRBD2 (5 bases each). The sequenced material came from PBMCs or a T cell subset sorted from them (not recorded which). The sequence came from a man between 18 and 29 years old who had mild COVID-19 (a few samples of this study predate the infection). Cell type and time point are not known. The chain's CDR3 is CASSFDGTPYEQYF. In DNA, the CDR3 is TGTGCCAGCAGCTTTGATGGGACCCCCTACGAGCAGTACTTC.